These T cell receptor beta chains were read from a single sample in a study of T-cell reconstitution after alpha-beta-depleted transplantation in children. MiXCR was run by TCRdb on the PCR reads, yielding one entry per CDR3 protein. The sample lists around 240,000 distinct CDR3 sequences; around 8% were seen once. The sequencing here drew on PBMCs, mostly from graft donor cells, taken 180 days after TCRalphabeta/CD19-depleted stem cell transplant. The receptors were sampled from a male patient aged 5 to 17 who had a stem cell transplant for acute lymphoblastic leukemia, so the T cells may come from the graft donor. The conserved cysteine and the conserved F or W are not part of the CDR3 here. Fields, in order: V gene, J gene, CDR3 protein.

TRBV29-1,TRBJ2-7,SVVWGPGQY
TRBV9,TRBJ2-2,ASSPQLFTTGELF
TRBV28,TRBJ1-6,ASGKPAAYNSPLH
TRBV21-1,TRBJ2-7,ELRDTLYEQY
TRBV4-1,TRBJ2-2,ASSQDGSPGTNTGELF
TRBV20-1,TRBJ1-1,SARDRGPMMNTEAF
TRBV5-1,TRBJ1-1,ASRVGQPTEAF
TRBV12-3/TRBV12-4,TRBJ1-2,ASSRQTVYGYT
TRBV20-1,TRBJ1-1,SARDTDGNTEAF
TRBV6-1,TRBJ1-5,ASTKDRAISNQPQH
TRBV10-3,TRBJ2-3,ATEDSRGDTQY
TRBV5-1,TRBJ2-2,ASSQTSGGPTGELF
TRBV10-1,TRBJ1-1,ASTNLQGTEAF
TRBV7-9,TRBJ2-1,ASSLAGAMNNEQF
TRBV29-1,TRBJ1-4,SSRGRDEKLF
TRBV6-6,TRBJ2-4,ASRGQGGFFKNIQY
TRBV20-1,TRBJ2-7,SAREGTYEQY
TRBV11-2,TRBJ2-1,ASSLERRGGRRF
TRBV5-6,TRBJ2-7,ASSLIGAGEQY
TRBV11-2,TRBJ1-2,ASSSRQPGLGYT
TRBV20-1,TRBJ2-7,SARERGRTYEQY
TRBV6-2/TRBV6-3,TRBJ1-2,ASSPGRAEANHGYT
TRBV7-2,TRBJ1-2,ASSLAVNYGYT
TRBV3-1,TRBJ1-5,ASSLRDSANQPQH
TRBV14,TRBJ2-1,ASSGWTSYNEQF
TRBV6-1,TRBJ2-2,ASSPIPPGHYTGELF
TRBV28,TRBJ2-1,ASSLGLAEQF
TRBV23-1,TRBJ2-7,ASSRGQGGVEQY
TRBV19,TRBJ2-4,ASSIRDRVAKNIQY
TRBV25-1,TRBJ2-5,ASSVSPGLGKETQY
TRBV7-9,TRBJ2-7,ASSQDRSPLEQY
TRBV7-6,TRBJ1-6,ASSPGLFNSPLH
TRBV12-3/TRBV12-4,TRBJ2-1,ASSDIWTGYNEQF
TRBV5-1,TRBJ2-7,ASSPPGSGGWYEQY
TRBV4-3,TRBJ2-7,ASSQDPGPTYEQY
TRBV7-9,TRBJ2-7,ASSLGLAGVSYEQY
TRBV18,TRBJ2-1,ASSPQPSSYNEQF
TRBV28,TRBJ2-7,ASSSHLSGRTGEQY
TRBV11-2,TRBJ2-3,ASSSRAGAKTDTQY
TRBV7-9,TRBJ1-1,ASSTTGANTEAF
TRBV10-3,TRBJ2-1,AISGDSTSSYNEQF
TRBV6-2/TRBV6-3,TRBJ2-5,ASSHGGSQETQY
TRBV7-9,TRBJ2-7,ASSLGVSGSHEQY